The 21 T cell receptor beta chains below all came from one sample that was sequenced in a study of coeliac disease. Generated by immunoSEQ multiplex PCR, the TCRdb table keeps only in-frame clones and is missing some. Here the sample spans about 4,900 clones, more than 55% being singletons. The sequenced material came from lymphocytes from the gut lamina propria. Every receptor here comes from a woman in her thirties or forties.

There are a few counts of this clone. This CDR3 is CASRGDRGLEQFF. Written as DNA, the CDR3 is TGTGCCAGCAGAGGGGACAGGGGGCTTGAGCAGTTCTTC. This rearrangement joins TRBV13 to TRBJ2-1; TRBD1 matches 12 bases. Looked up from germline, CDR1 is PRHDT and CDR2 is FYEKMQ (reference sequence). The CDR3 contains 13 residues. V lost 6 bases to trimming and J lost 9 bases; unmatched junction nucleotides: 3.

The rearrangement links TRBV11-2 to TRBJ2-7; 10 bases line up with TRBD2. The CDR3 runs to 18 residues. Trimming took 1 base from V and 4 from J; bases not matched to a gene: 13. CDR1 is SGHAT and CDR2 is FQNNGV in the germline V gene. CDR3 coding DNA: TGTGCCAGCAGCTTAGGGGGGCTAGCGGGAGCCTATTCGTACGAGCAGTACTTC. Its translation: CASSLGGLAGAYSYEQYF.

The chain employs TRBV27 and TRBJ2-4; the D gene is possibly TRBD2 (6 bases). V was shortened by 4 bases and J by 4 bases, with 20 bases between the two germline ends. Germline V lookup: CDR1 MNHEY, CDR2 SMNVEV (reference sequence). The CDR3 runs 17 residues. The CDR3 DNA sequence: TGTGCCAGCAGTTCGAAACAAACCGGGACTGAAAAAAACATTCAGTACTTC. Its translation: CASSSKQTGTEKNIQYF.

V and J are TRBV19 and TRBJ2-3; 7 bases fit TRBD2. With V trimmed by 3 bases and J by 1 base, 4 bases remained unmatched. The germline V gene has CDR1 LNHDA and CDR2 SQIVND (reference sequence). CDR3 length: 15 amino acids. CDR3 sequence: CASSINSGRTDTQYF. The CDR3 DNA follows: TGTGCCAGTAGTATTAATAGCGGGCGCACAGATACGCAGTATTTT.

This rearrangement joins TRBV6-1 to TRBJ2-3; D might be TRBD2 (6 bases). Germline CDR1 MNHNS, CDR2 SASEGT. The V end lost 6 bases, the J end lost 2 bases, and 15 bases lay between the germline ends. This CDR3 spans 15 amino acids. The CDR3 DNA sequence: TGTGCCAGCAGCCCCGGGGGATTCCTCACAGATACGCAGTATTTT. This gives the protein CASSPGGFLTDTQYF.

This clone was recorded only once. J is TRBJ2-6 and V is TRBV2; a possible D gene is TRBD1 (6 bases). Looked up from germline, CDR1 is SNHLY and CDR2 is FYNNEI. This CDR3 spans 16 amino acids. V was shortened by 7 bases and J by 0 bases, with 13 bases between the two germline ends. The CDR3 DNA reads as TGTGCCAGCATGACTGGGGGCTACTCTGGGGCCAACGTCCTGACTTTC. Translation gives CASMTGGYSGANVLTF.

This chain connects TRBV7-2 to TRBJ2-7; 11 nucleotides agree with TRBD2. The J segment lost 2 bases and the V segment lost 5 bases, leaving 5 bases of the junction unmatched. Germline V gene sequence: CDR1 SGHTA, CDR2 FQGNSA. The CDR3 has 15 amino acids. CDR3 nucleotide sequence: TGTGCCAGCAGCCCGTCGACTAGCGGGACCTACGAGCAGTACTTC. Translated, it gives CASSPSTSGTYEQYF.

This rearrangement joins TRBV5-6 to TRBJ1-2, with TRBD1 matching 9 bases. Per germline, CDR1 SGHDT and CDR2 YYEEEE. The V and J ends lost 1 base and 5 bases, in that order; junction bases with no gene match: 3. The CDR3 is 14 residues long. Written as DNA, the CDR3 is TGTGCCAGCAGCTTGACAGGGGGCGGGTATGGCTACACCTTC. Encoded protein: CASSLTGGGYGYTF.

This clone has just a few counts. The rearrangement links TRBV28 to TRBJ2-5; TRBD2 aligns across 11 bases. V was clipped by 5 bases and J by 0 bases; unmatched bases: 8. Per germline, CDR1 MDHEN and CDR2 SYDVKM. This CDR3 is built from 17 residues. CDR3 protein: CASSMGLAAGDQETQYF. CDR3 DNA: TGTGCCAGCAGTATGGGACTAGCGGCCGGAGACCAAGAGACCCAGTACTTC.

This clone came up a few times. The chain joins TRBV7-2 to TRBJ2-1, with 13 bases that match TRBD2. Germline V lookup: CDR1 SGHTA, CDR2 FQGNSA. There are 16 residues in the CDR3. V trimming: 5 bases; J trimming: 9 bases; junction bases outside the gene matches: 10. In nucleotides, the CDR3 is TGTGCCAGCAGCCAAACTAGCGGGAGGGCCGGGGGTGAGCAGTTCTTC. Translating it yields CASSQTSGRAGGEQFF.

Details on this clone: Its ends do not fully match the called genes, so a read error is possible. The chain uses TRBV19 and TRBJ1-2, with TRBD1 matching over 8 bases. Germline CDR1 LNHDA, CDR2 SQIVND (reference sequence). The CDR3 consists of 15 residues. The CDR3 sequence: CAGRRPGQVYYGYTF. Written as DNA, the CDR3 is TGTGCCGGTAGAAGGCCGGGACAGGTTTACTATGGCTACACCTTC.

On this clone itself: At one of its ends the junction is not consistent with the germline gene, which may arise from a read error. V usage is TRBV2 and J usage is TRBJ1-5, with 7 bases fitting TRBD1. The V gene's germline CDR1 is SNHLY and CDR2 FYNNEI. The CDR3 extends over 15 amino acids. The CDR3 coding sequence is TGTGCCAGCAGCGAAGGGACAGATAGCAATCAGCCCCAGCATTTT. Encoded protein: CASSEGTDSNQPQHF.

The rearrangement uses TRBV4-2 and TRBJ2-7; D is perhaps TRBD2 (7 bases). Trimming took off 1 base at V and 6 bases at J, with 22 bases between the two ends. CDR1 LGHNA and CDR2 YNFKEQ come from the germline V gene. This CDR3 is 17 amino acids long. CDR3 in DNA: TGTGCCAGCAGCCAAGTGGGGGGCGGGGGTCCCGCTCGCGAGCAGTACTTC. Translating gives CASSQVGGGGPAREQYF.

This chain connects TRBV2 to TRBJ2-7; D may be TRBD2 (6 bases). CDR1 and CDR2 (germline): SNHLY, FYNNEI. The CDR3 has 15 amino acids. The germline V and J ends were trimmed by 6 bases and 2 bases, with 17 bases remaining between them. CDR3 amino acids: CASRAQLASTYEQYF. In nucleotides, the CDR3 is TGTGCCAGCAGGGCCCAGCTAGCGTCTACCTACGAGCAGTACTTC.

This clone appeared a few times. Within the sample, other DNA sequences also encode this same CDR3. The rearrangement links TRBV10-3 to TRBJ2-3; 10 bases align to TRBD2. CDR3 length equals 15 residues. The germline CDR1 and CDR2 sequences are ENHRY and SYGVKD. V trimming: 7 bases; J trimming: 3 bases; junction bases outside the gene matches: 7. This chain's CDR3 is CAIMSGREGTDTQYF. The CDR3 coding sequence is TGTGCCATCATGAGCGGGAGGGAGGGGACAGATACGCAGTATTTT.

This clone showed up just a few times. V is TRBV4-3 and J is TRBJ2-7, with 8 bases identical to TRBD2. The V gene's germline CDR1 is LGHNA and CDR2 YSLEER. The junction had 0 bases not matched to a gene; V was cut back by 0 bases and J by 2 bases. This CDR3 comprises 14 residues. CDR3 region: CASSQEAGAYEQYF. In nucleotides, the CDR3 is TGCGCCAGCAGCCAAGAAGCGGGAGCCTACGAGCAGTACTTC.

This clone is labeled as large. The chain recombines TRBV9 with TRBJ2-2; 10 positions agree with TRBD2. The CDR3 loop spans 16 amino acids. Trimming took 0 bases from V and 4 from J; bases not matched to a gene: 3. The germline V gene has CDR1 SGDLS and CDR2 YYNGEE. The CDR3 DNA reads as TGTGCCAGCAGCGTAGCCGGGACTAGCGCCACCGGGGAGCTGTTTTTT. Its protein is CASSVAGTSATGELFF.

V and J are TRBV28 and TRBJ2-3, with D possibly TRBD1 on 5 matching bases. V lost 8 bases to trimming and J lost 6 bases, with 21 bases between them. Per germline, CDR1 MDHEN and CDR2 SYDVKM. The length of the CDR3 is 15 residues. CDR3 residues: CASLTTDSPVDTQYF. In DNA, the CDR3 is TGTGCCAGCCTAACAACTGACAGTCCGGTGGATACGCAGTATTTT.

This clone was seen a single time. J is TRBJ2-5 and V is TRBV5-1, with a weak D call TRBD2 (6 bases). The CDR3 runs 14 residues. The V end was cut by 7 bases, the J end by 4 bases, with 17 bases between. Germline V gene lookup returns CDR1 SGHRS and CDR2 YFSETQ. The CDR3 protein is CASLPLPGAETQYF. The CDR3 nucleotides are TGCGCCAGCCTCCCTCTCCCGGGAGCAGAGACCCAGTACTTC. The full variable domain, rest sourced from reference TRBV5-1 and TRBJ2-5, is KAGVTQTPRYLIKTRGQQVTLSCSPISGHRSVSWYQQTPGQGLQFLFEYFSETQRNKGNFPGRFSGRQFSNSRSEMNVSTLELGDSALYLCASLPLPGAETQYFGPGTRLLVL.

V and J are TRBV18 and TRBJ2-7; D is perhaps TRBD1 (5 bases). The CDR3 consists of 15 residues. Germline loops: CDR1 KGHSH, CDR2 LQKENI. V was pared by 0 bases and J by 0 bases, with 9 bases between. DNA of the CDR3: TGTGCCAGCTCACCACCCCAGGGAAGCTCCTACGAGCAGTACTTC. Protein product: CASSPPQGSSYEQYF.

This clone was seen a handful of times. The chain couples TRBV30 to TRBJ1-3; unclear D gene. The ends were cut back, 0 bases at V and 7 bases at J, with 19 bases in the middle. The length of the CDR3 is 16 residues. Germline values: CDR1 GTSNPN, CDR2 SVGIG (reference sequence). The DNA of the CDR3 is TGTGCCTGGAGTGTACAAGAAGAGGTTTTCGGGAACACCATATATTTT. As protein: CAWSVQEEVFGNTIYF.